The 26 T cell receptor beta chains listed next were all sequenced from one sample in a study of molecular identifiers for immune sequencing clone quantification. MiXCR was run by TCRdb on the PCR reads, yielding one entry per CDR3 protein. This sample has some 320,000 distinct CDR3 sequences, with about 20% found just once. The sequenced sample was naive CD8+ T cells from blood, with Jurkat cell RNA spiked in. As for subset: FACS-sorted CD8+CD4-CCR7+CD45RA+ naive T cells. These receptors all stem from a human donor in good health. Some libraries in this study had Jurkat cell RNA spiked in.

This clonotype has a count of ten or more. The V gene is TRBV28, the J gene TRBJ2-2; D remains ambiguous. The CDR3 totals 14 residues. V lost 6 bases and J lost 1, with 9 bases in between. Germline CDR1 MDHEN, CDR2 SYDVKM. This CDR3 reads CASSPGVNTGELFF. CDR3 coding DNA: TGTGCCAGCAGCCCGGGCGTGAACACCGGGGAGCTGTTTTTT.

This clonotype was observed at least ten times. The V and J genes are TRBV19 and TRBJ1-2; D not certain. In germline, CDR1 is LNHDA, CDR2 SQIVND (reference sequence). Deletions cut 5 bases from V and 4 bases from J, with 8 bases between. This CDR3 region has 12 residues. CDR3: CASSERSYGYTF. In DNA form, the CDR3 reads TGTGCCAGTAGTGAACGGTCCTATGGCTACACCTTC. Using reference TRBV19 and TRBJ1-2 for the parts outside the CDR3, the full variable domain is DGGITQSPKYLFRKEGQNVTLSCEQNLNHDAMYWYRQDPGQGLRLIYYSQIVNDFQKGDIAEGYSVSREKKESFPLTVTSAQKNPTAFYLCASSERSYGYTFGSGTRLTVV.

Many counts were recorded for this clonotype. For the CDR3, the DNA is TGTGCCAGCTGGACTACACAAGAGACCCAGTACTTC. Translated, it gives CASWTTQETQYF. The rearrangement links TRBV2 to TRBJ2-5; D is possibly TRBD2 (6 bases). CDR3 length equals 12 residues. V dropped 8 bases and J dropped 2 bases, with 9 bases sitting between them. CDR1 is SNHLY and CDR2 is FYNNEI in the germline V gene.

This clonotype has ten or more counts. The rearrangement uses TRBV30 and TRBJ2-3, with D hard to call. Germline lookup yields CDR1 GTSNPN and CDR2 SVGIG (reference sequence). The V gene lost 0 bases and the J gene lost 4 bases, with 11 bases spanning the gap. The CDR3 is 14 residues long. For the CDR3, the DNA is TGTGCCTGGAGTGTACTTAGTTGGCCAGATACGCAGTATTTT. Its protein is CAWSVLSWPDTQYF.

This clonotype has a handful of counts. The chain links TRBV11-2 to TRBJ2-5; TRBD2 aligns across 12 bases. The CDR3 spans 17 residues. With 5 bases clipped from V and 1 base from J, the junction kept 8 bases outside the gene matches. Germline V gene sequence: CDR1 SGHAT, CDR2 FQNNGV. CDR3 residues: CASSPTRTSGAQETQYF. The CDR3 DNA follows: TGTGCCAGCAGCCCTACCCGGACTAGCGGGGCCCAAGAGACCCAGTACTTC.

There are many counts of this clonotype. The CDR3 DNA sequence: TGTGCCAGCAGCCTAGGAGGAGCGGGGGGGCTCACAGATACGCAGTATTTT. This codes for CASSLGGAGGLTDTQYF. The rearrangement joins TRBV7-2 to TRBJ2-3, with TRBD2 matching 10 bases. The CDR3 covers 17 residues. V lost 5 bases to trimming and J lost 2 bases; unmatched junction nucleotides: 10. The V gene's germline CDR1 is SGHTA and CDR2 FQGNSA.

A word on this clonotype: At one end, the junction sequence differs from germline, possibly due to a read error. The V and J genes are TRBV5-1 and TRBJ1-3, with no clear D. The CDR3 contains 15 residues. Germline loops: CDR1 SGHRS, CDR2 YFSETQ. The CDR3 DNA follows: TGCGCCAGCAAACCCTCGTTTACCTCTGGAGACACCATATATTTT. Its protein is CASKPSFTSGDTIYF.

The chain recombines TRBV5-5 with TRBJ2-7; TRBD1 matches at 7 bases. The CDR3 length is 15 residues. CDR1 SGHKS and CDR2 YYEKEE come from the germline V gene (reference sequence). V was pared by 7 bases and J by 2 bases, with 12 bases of the junction left unmatched. The CDR3 region has the DNA TGTGCCAGCTCCACCACAGGGGTATTCACCTACGAGCAGTACTTC. Translation gives CASSTTGVFTYEQYF.

This clonotype was counted at least ten times. V is TRBV5-1 and J is TRBJ1-5; D is undetermined. V was trimmed by 2 bases and J by 5 bases, leaving 20 bases between them. This CDR3 has 17 amino acids. Germline V gene lookup returns CDR1 SGHRS and CDR2 YFSETQ. The DNA of the CDR3 is TGCGCCAGCAGCTTTAGTTTTTATAAGGGTTTAGATCAGCCCCAGCATTTT. Translating gives CASSFSFYKGLDQPQHF.

This clonotype occurred many times. The chain has TRBV4-2 and TRBJ2-3, with 9 bases aligning to TRBD2. The CDR3 has 16 amino acids. Germline-derived CDR1 and CDR2 are LGHNA and YNFKEQ. Trimming at V came to 1 base and at J to 3 bases, leaving 5 bases not matched to a gene. The CDR3 reads CASSQVAGGMTDTQYF. The CDR3 DNA is TGTGCCAGCAGCCAAGTTGCGGGGGGGATGACAGATACGCAGTATTTT.

This clonotype was observed many times. The chain uses TRBV5-1 and TRBJ2-7; 9 bases line up with TRBD1. CDR1 is SGHRS, CDR2 YFSETQ, per germline. J lost 2 bases, V lost 4 bases, and 13 bases had no gene match. The CDR3 sequence is 17 residues long. CDR3 residues: CASSPTGTGTGTYEQYF. The CDR3 DNA sequence: TGCGCCAGCAGCCCCACAGGTACGGGGACAGGGACCTACGAGCAGTACTTC.

This clonotype was picked up a small number of times. This chain connects TRBV4-3 to TRBJ2-7, with a tentative D call TRBD1 (5 bases). CDR3 length: 14 residues. Germline loops: CDR1 LGHNA, CDR2 YSLEER. V was shortened by 1 base and J by 9 bases, with 16 bases between the two germline ends. In nucleotides, the CDR3 is TGCGCCAGCAGCCAAGGGGGCAGGCCCGATGTGCAGTACTTC. It translates to CASSQGGRPDVQYF.

This clonotype was counted ten times or more. The chain couples TRBV28 to TRBJ2-3, with TRBD2 identical over 12 bases. The J segment lost 4 bases and the V segment lost 4 bases, leaving 15 bases of the junction unmatched. The CDR3 loop spans 19 amino acids. Germline loops: CDR1 MDHEN, CDR2 SYDVKM. CDR3 in amino acids: CASSSLLLLTSGRSDTQYF. The CDR3 region has the DNA TGTGCCAGCAGTTCCCTTCTTCTTCTAACTAGCGGGAGGTCAGATACGCAGTATTTT.

This clonotype was counted at least ten times. The chain couples TRBV21-1 to TRBJ2-7; TRBD1, the table's D call, was not compared with the DNA. TRBV21-1 constitutes a pseudogene. CDR3 length: 16 residues. CDR3 DNA: TGTGCCAGCAGCGAAACGGGACACGACTATCGCTACGAGCAGTACTTC. Amino acid sequence: CASSETGHDYRYEQYF.

There are a few counts of this clonotype. The chain has TRBV15 and TRBJ2-5; D is uncertain. This CDR3 comprises 13 residues. The V end lost 3 bases, the J end lost 5 bases, and 10 bases lay between the germline ends. Looked up from germline, CDR1 is LNHNV and CDR2 is YYDKDF (reference sequence). The CDR3 sequence: CATSSDTRETQYF. CDR3 coding DNA: TGTGCCACCAGCAGCGACACGAGGGAGACCCAGTACTTC.

Many counts were recorded for this clonotype. V and J are TRBV29-1 and TRBJ2-1; 9 bases agree with TRBD1. CDR1 is SQVTM and CDR2 is ANQGSEA in the germline V gene. Germline trimming cut 6 bases from V and 5 bases from J; bases unmatched to any gene: 8. This CDR3 contains 14 residues. As DNA, the CDR3 is TGCAGCGTCCGAGGACAGGGGAGCAACAATGAGCAGTTCTTC. Translated, it gives CSVRGQGSNNEQFF.

In this sample, this clonotype turned up a few times. The chain has TRBV14 and TRBJ1-5; D not certain. Germline CDR1 reads SGHDN; CDR2 reads FVKESK. CDR3 length equals 15 residues. V dropped 4 bases and J dropped 2 bases, with 12 bases sitting between them. In DNA, the CDR3 is TGTGCCAGCAGCCCTGGGCCTGTTGGCAATCAGCCCCAGCATTTT. Translation gives CASSPGPVGNQPQHF.

This clonotype was counted at least ten times. This rearrangement joins TRBV20-1 to TRBJ2-3; unclear D gene. The V gene's germline CDR1 is DFQATT and CDR2 SNEGSKA (reference sequence). The length of the CDR3 is 15 residues. The V gene lost 5 bases and the J gene lost 4 bases, with 19 bases spanning the gap. CDR3 amino acids: CSAPRTSYAADTQYF. CDR3 in DNA: TGCAGTGCTCCGCGGACGTCTTATGCGGCAGATACGCAGTATTTT.

Ten or more counts support this clonotype. V and J are TRBV15 and TRBJ1-5, with 8 bases lining up with TRBD1. CDR1 LNHNV and CDR2 YYDKDF come from the germline V gene (reference sequence). The CDR3 has 16 amino acids. V was clipped by 3 bases and J by 5 bases; unmatched bases: 9. CDR3 protein: CATSSSAAGGDQPQHF. CDR3 in DNA: TGTGCCACCAGCAGCTCGGCGGCAGGGGGCGATCAGCCCCAGCATTTT.

This clonotype has a count of ten or more. The gene calls are TRBV7-9 and TRBJ2-3, with D maybe TRBD1 (7 bases). The CDR3 length is 17 residues. Trimming took off 5 bases at V and 2 bases at J, with 20 bases between the two ends. CDR1 is SEHNR and CDR2 is FQNEAQ in the germline V gene (reference sequence). The CDR3 bases are TGTGCCAGCAGCCAATTAACCCCAGGGGGACTCACAGATACGCAGTATTTT. This encodes CASSQLTPGGLTDTQYF.

The rearrangement joins TRBV15 to TRBJ1-5; D is possibly TRBD1 (5 bases). This CDR3 has 13 amino acids. Germline-derived CDR1 and CDR2 are LNHNV and YYDKDF (reference sequence). V lost 8 bases and J lost 1, with 9 bases in between. The CDR3 reads CATGGDSNQPQHF. The CDR3 nucleotides are TGTGCCACCGGGGGGGACAGCAATCAGCCCCAGCATTTT. Full variable domain (rest looked up from reference TRBV15 and TRBJ1-5): DAMVIQNPRYQVTQFGKPVTLSCSQTLNHNVMYWYQQKSSQAPKLLFHYYDKDFNNEADTPDNFQSRRPNTSFCFLDIRSPGLGDTAMYLCATGGDSNQPQHFGDGTRLSIL.

This clonotype was counted a single time. The germline gene is not matched at one end of the junction; a read error may be the cause. V and J are TRBV28 and TRBJ1-1; D is ambiguous. Germline CDR1 and CDR2: MDHEN and SYDVKM. The CDR3 is 14 residues long. CDR3 amino acids: CASSVRAMNAEAFF. CDR3 in DNA: TGTGCCAGCAGTGTCCGGGCCATGAACGCTGAAGCTTTCTTT.

There are many counts of this clonotype. V usage is TRBV4-1 and J usage is TRBJ1-1; a possible D gene is TRBD1 (6 bases). The germline V gene encodes CDR1 MGHRA and CDR2 YSYEKL. With 4 bases removed from V and 6 bases from J, the gap between germline ends came to 27 bases. CDR3 size: 18 residues. CDR3 nucleotide sequence: TGCGCCAGCAGCCCAGCCTTACAGGGCCTCCATTTCAGCGCTGAAGCTTTCTTT. Amino acids: CASSPALQGLHFSAEAFF.

On this clonotype: The conserved final phenylalanine or tryptophan is absent from the CDR3, which likely points to a read error. The chain is built from TRBV6-5 and TRBJ2-3; 15 nucleotides agree with TRBD2. CDR3 length: 23 amino acids. Germline V gives CDR1 MNHEY, CDR2 SVGAGI. J was trimmed by 0 bases and V by 5 bases; bases with no gene match: 21. The CDR3 nucleotides read TGTGCCAGCAGTACCCCCCTTTGGGGGCGAGGGACTAGCGGGAGGCGGAGCACAGATACGCAGTATCTT. Its translation is CASSTPLWGRGTSGRRSTDTQYL.

Comments on this clonotype: A read error may be the cause here, since a much bigger clone is one base away. The chain employs TRBV16 and TRBJ2-7; a weak D match, TRBD2 (6 bases). CDR1 KGHSY and CDR2 FQNENV come from the germline V gene. The CDR3 has 13 amino acids. V lost 6 bases to trimming and J lost 12 bases, with 21 bases between them. The CDR3 region has the DNA TGTGCCAGCAGACAAGCCCACGGGGGACTCCGGTACTTC. This gives the protein CASRQAHGGLRYF.

This clonotype was counted ten times or more. The chain employs TRBV7-9 and TRBJ2-3, with D possibly TRBD1 on 5 matching bases. The CDR3 contains 14 residues. In germline, CDR1 is SEHNR, CDR2 FQNEAQ (reference sequence). Trimming removed 5 bases at V and 2 bases at J, with 11 bases between. DNA for the CDR3: TGTGCCAGCAGCCTCGACAGCAACACAGATACGCAGTATTTT. Its translation: CASSLDSNTDTQYF.